This TCR beta chain was documented in a study of control samples from healthy donors and cancer patients. Some clones are missing from TCRdb's copy, which holds only in-frame ones; the method was immunoSEQ multiplex PCR. The repertoire holds about 220,000 clones, with 85% to 95% as singletons. The clonotype originates from a man aged 45 to 65 in good health. Sequences were obtained from blood.

The CDR3 coding sequence is TGTGCCAGCAGCCCTATGGCAGGGGGCAATCAGCCCCAGCATTTT. Amino acid sequence: CASSPMAGGNQPQHF. This chain joins TRBV3-1 (or the pseudogene TRBV3-2) and TRBJ1-5, with D maybe TRBD1 (6 bases). The CDR3 loop spans 15 amino acids. CDR1 and CDR2 from the germline V gene are LGHDT and YNNKEL (reference sequence). Trimming removed 4 bases from V and 2 bases from J, with 12 bases in between.